This TCR beta chain was profiled in a study of regulatory T cells in long-lasting Graves disease. General observations from the study: Favored gene segments in persistent disease were TRBV28, TRBJ1-2 and TRBJ2-5.

Investigators prepared the TCR beta libraries by applying iRepertoire HTBI primers and Arm-PCR of CDR3 regions. Using its own MiXCR run on the multiplex PCR reads, TCRdb lists one record per CDR3 protein. The repertoire consists of approximately 400,000 distinct CDR3 sequences, with roughly 24% occurring once and the leading ten covering around 30%. A word on this clonotype: Its target is unknown.

Germline trimming cut 5 bases from V and 8 bases from J; bases unmatched to any gene: 10. CDR1 is MDHEN and CDR2 is SYDVKM in the germline V gene. The CDR3 extends over 14 amino acids. Sample time point: persistent/refractory GD, antithyroid drugs over 5 years with positive TRAb. From PBMCs, RNA was extracted and then used to make the TCR library. Around 9.1 milliliters of peripheral blood were drawn into EDTA tubes. This specimen consisted of peripheral blood mononuclear cells (PBMCs), obtained when the disease was refractory, from a patient treated with antithyroid drugs. This receptor was obtained from a woman between 35 and 50 years old with Graves disease. The chain uses TRBV28 and TRBJ1-2; 8 nucleotides line up with TRBD1. CDR3: CASSRQGIRGGYTF. In DNA, the CDR3 is TGTGCCAGCAGTCGACAGGGGATCCGAGGAGGCTACACCTTC.